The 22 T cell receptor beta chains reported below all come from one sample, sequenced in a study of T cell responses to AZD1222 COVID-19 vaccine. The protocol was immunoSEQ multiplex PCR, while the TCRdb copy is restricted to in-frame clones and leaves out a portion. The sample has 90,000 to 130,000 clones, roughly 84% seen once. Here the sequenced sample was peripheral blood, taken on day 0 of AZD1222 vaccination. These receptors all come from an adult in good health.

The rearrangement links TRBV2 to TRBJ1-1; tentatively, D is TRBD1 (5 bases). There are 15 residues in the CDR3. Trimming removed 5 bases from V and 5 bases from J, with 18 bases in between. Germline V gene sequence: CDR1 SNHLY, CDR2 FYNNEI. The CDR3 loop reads CASSRKPGQTTEAFF. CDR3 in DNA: TGTGCCAGCAGTAGGAAACCGGGGCAAACGACTGAAGCTTTCTTT.

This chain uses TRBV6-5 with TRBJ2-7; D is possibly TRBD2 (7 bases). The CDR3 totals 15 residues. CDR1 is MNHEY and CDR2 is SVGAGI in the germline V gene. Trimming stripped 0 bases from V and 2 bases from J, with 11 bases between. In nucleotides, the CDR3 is TGTGCCAGCAGTTACTCGAGAGGGGGGGCCTACGAGCAGTACTTC. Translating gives CASSYSRGGAYEQYF.

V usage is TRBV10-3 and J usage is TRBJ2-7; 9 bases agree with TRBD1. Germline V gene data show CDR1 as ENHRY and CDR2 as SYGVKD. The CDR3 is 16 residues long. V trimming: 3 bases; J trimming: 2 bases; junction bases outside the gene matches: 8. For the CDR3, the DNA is TGTGCCATCAGTGACCGGGGACAGGGAGACGCCTACGAGCAGTACTTC. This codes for CAISDRGQGDAYEQYF.

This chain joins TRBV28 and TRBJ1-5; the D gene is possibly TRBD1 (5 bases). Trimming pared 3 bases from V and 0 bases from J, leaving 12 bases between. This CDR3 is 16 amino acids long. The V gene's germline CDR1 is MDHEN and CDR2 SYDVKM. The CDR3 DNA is TGTGCCAGCAGTTTTGTGGGGCAATATAGCAATCAGCCCCAGCATTTT. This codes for CASSFVGQYSNQPQHF.

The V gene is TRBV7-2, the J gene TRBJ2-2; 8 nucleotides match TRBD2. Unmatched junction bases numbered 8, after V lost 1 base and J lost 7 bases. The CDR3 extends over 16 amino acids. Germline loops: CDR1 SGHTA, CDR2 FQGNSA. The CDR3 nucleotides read TGTGCCAGCAGCTTAGTGCCGACTAGCGAAAACGGGGAGCTGTTTTTT. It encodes CASSLVPTSENGELFF. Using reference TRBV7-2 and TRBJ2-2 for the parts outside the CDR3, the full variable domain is GAGVSQSPSNKVTEKGKDVELRCDPISGHTALYWYRQSLGQGLEFLIYFQGNSAPDKSGLPSDRFSAERTGGSVSTLTIQRTQQEDSAVYLCASSLVPTSENGELFFGEGSRLTVL.

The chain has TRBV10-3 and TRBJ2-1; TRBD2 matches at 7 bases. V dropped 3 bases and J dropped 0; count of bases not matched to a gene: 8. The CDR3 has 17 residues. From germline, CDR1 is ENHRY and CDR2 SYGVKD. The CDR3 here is CAISEGRAGSSYNEQFF. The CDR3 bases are TGTGCCATCAGTGAAGGACGAGCGGGGTCCTCCTACAATGAGCAGTTCTTC.

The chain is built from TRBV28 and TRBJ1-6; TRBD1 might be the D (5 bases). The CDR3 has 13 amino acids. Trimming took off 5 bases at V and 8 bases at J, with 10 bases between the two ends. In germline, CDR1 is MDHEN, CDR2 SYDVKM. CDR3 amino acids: CASSRGGDSPLHF. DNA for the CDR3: TGTGCCAGCAGTAGGGGAGGTGATTCACCCCTCCACTTT.

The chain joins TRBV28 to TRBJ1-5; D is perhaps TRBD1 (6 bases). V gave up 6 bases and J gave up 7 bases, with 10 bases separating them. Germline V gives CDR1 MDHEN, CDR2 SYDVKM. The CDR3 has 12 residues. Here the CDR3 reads CASRRGPQPQHF. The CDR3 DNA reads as TGTGCCAGCAGACGGGGGCCCCAGCCCCAGCATTTT.

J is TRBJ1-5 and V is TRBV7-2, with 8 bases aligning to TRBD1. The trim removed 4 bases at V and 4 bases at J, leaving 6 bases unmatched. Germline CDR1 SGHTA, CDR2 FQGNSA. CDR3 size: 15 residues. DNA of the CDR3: TGTGCCAGCAGCTGGACAGGGTTCGGGAATCAGCCCCAGCATTTT. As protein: CASSWTGFGNQPQHF.

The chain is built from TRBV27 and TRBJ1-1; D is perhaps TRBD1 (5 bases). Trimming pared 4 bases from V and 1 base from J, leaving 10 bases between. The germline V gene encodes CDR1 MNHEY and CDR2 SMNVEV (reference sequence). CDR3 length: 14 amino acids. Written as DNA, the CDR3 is TGTGCCAGCAGTTCAGGGCTTGGGAACACTGAAGCTTTCTTT. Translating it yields CASSSGLGNTEAFF.

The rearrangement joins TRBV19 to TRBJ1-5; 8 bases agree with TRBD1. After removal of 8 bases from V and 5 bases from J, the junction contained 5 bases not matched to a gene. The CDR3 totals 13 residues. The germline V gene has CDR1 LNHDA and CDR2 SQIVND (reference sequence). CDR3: CASGDRTYQPQHF. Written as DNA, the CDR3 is TGTGCCAGTGGGGACAGGACTTATCAGCCCCAGCATTTT.

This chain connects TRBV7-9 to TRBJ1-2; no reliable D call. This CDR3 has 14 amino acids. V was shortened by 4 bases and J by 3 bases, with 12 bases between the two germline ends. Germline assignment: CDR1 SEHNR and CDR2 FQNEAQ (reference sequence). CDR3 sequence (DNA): TGTGCCAGCAGCTCCTCACAGCGCGACTATGGCTACACCTTC. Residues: CASSSSQRDYGYTF. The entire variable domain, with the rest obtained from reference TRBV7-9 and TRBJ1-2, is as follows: DTGVSQNPRHKITKRGQNVTFRCDPISEHNRLYWYRQTLGQGPEFLTYFQNEAQLEKSRLLSDRFSAERPKGSFSTLEIQRTEQGDSAMYLCASSSSQRDYGYTFGSGTRLTVV.

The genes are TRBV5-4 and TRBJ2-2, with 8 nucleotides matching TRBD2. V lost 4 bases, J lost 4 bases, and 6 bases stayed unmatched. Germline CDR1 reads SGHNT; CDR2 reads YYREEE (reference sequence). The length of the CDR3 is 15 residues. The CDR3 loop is CASSRSGGGTGELFF. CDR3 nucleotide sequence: TGTGCCAGCAGCCGGAGCGGGGGTGGCACCGGGGAGCTGTTTTTT. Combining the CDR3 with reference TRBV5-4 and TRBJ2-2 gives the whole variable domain ETGVTQSPTHLIKTRGQQVTLRCSSQSGHNTVSWYQQALGQGPQFIFQYYREEENGRGNFPPRFSGLQFPNYSSELNVNALELDDSALYLCASSRSGGGTGELFFGEGSRLTVL.

The CDR3 is CASSSLRGTDTQYF. The CDR3 nucleotides are TGCGCCAGCAGCTCCCTGAGAGGCACAGATACGCAGTATTTT. The J gene is TRBJ2-3, the V gene TRBV5-1; D gene uncertain. CDR1 is SGHRS, CDR2 YFSETQ, per germline. The CDR3 contains 14 residues. Between the trimmed V and J ends, which lost 3 bases and 1 base, there was a span of 9 bases.

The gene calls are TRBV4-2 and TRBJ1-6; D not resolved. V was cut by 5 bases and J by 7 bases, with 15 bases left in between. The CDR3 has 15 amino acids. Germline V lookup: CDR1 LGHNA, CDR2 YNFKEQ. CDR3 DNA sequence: TGTGCCAGCAGCGTAGTCCCCGAGGCAAATTCACCCCTCCACTTT. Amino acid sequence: CASSVVPEANSPLHF.

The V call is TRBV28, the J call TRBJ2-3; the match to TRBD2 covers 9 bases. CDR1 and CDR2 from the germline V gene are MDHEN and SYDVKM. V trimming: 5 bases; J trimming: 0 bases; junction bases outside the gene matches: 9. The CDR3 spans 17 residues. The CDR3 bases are TGTGCCAGCAGTGCCCCTTCTAGCGGGACCAGCACAGATACGCAGTATTTT. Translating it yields CASSAPSSGTSTDTQYF.

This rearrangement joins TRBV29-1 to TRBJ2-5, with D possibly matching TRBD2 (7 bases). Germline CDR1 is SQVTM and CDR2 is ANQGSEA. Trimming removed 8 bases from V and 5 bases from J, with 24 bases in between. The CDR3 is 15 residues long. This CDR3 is CSYQYLRGARETQYF. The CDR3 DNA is TGCAGCTACCAATACCTTCGGGGGGCTAGGGAGACCCAGTACTTC.

The CDR3: CASSQDREAAAGQTQYF. DNA for the CDR3: TGCGCCAGCAGCCAAGATCGGGAAGCGGCAGCGGGGCAGACCCAGTACTTC. The chain employs TRBV4-3 and TRBJ2-5, with TRBD2 matching over 7 bases. Trimming took 0 bases from V and 6 from J; bases not matched to a gene: 13. The germline CDR1 and CDR2 sequences are LGHNA and YSLEER. The CDR3 has 17 residues.

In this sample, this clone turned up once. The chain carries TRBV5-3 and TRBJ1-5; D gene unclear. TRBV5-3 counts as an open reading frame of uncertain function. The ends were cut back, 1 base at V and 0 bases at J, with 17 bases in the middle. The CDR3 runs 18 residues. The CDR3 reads CARSLYKVERYSNQPQHF. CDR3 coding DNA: TGTGCCAGAAGCTTGTATAAGGTGGAAAGGTATAGCAATCAGCCCCAGCATTTT.

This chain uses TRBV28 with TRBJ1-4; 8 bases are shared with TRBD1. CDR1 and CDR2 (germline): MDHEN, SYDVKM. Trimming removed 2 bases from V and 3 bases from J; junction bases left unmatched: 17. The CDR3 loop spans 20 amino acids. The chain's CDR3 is CASSLNQQGVFGTPNEKLFF. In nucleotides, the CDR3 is TGTGCCAGCAGTTTAAACCAACAGGGGGTGTTTGGAACCCCTAATGAAAAACTGTTTTTT.

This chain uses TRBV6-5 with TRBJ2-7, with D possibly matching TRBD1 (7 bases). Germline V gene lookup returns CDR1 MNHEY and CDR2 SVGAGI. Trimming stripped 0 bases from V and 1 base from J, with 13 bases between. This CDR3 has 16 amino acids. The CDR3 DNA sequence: TGTGCCAGCAGTTACTCGAAGGCAGGGGGGTCCTACGAGCAGTACTTC. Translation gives CASSYSKAGGSYEQYF.

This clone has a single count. The CDR3 region is CASSQDGTDYQETQYF. CDR3 nucleotide sequence: TGCGCCAGCAGCCAAGATGGGACAGACTACCAAGAGACCCAGTACTTC. The gene calls are TRBV4-3 and TRBJ2-5; 7 bases fit TRBD1. This CDR3 comprises 16 residues. V shed 0 bases and J 0 bases; nucleotides not matched to a gene: 4. The germline gives CDR1 LGHNA, CDR2 YSLEER.